This T cell receptor beta chain was documented in a study of OX40 agonist ivuxolimab in advanced cancers. The CDR3 is 15 amino acids. CDR1 and CDR2 (germline): SNHLY, FYNNEI. The V and J ends lost 1 base and 4 bases respectively, with 13 bases between them. Sequencing was performed with immunoSEQ multiplex PCR; in TCRdb, only in-frame clones are kept and a portion is missing. This sample has around 35,000 clones, with roughly three quarters found just once. J is TRBJ2-5 and V is TRBV2; unclear D gene. This receptor was obtained from an adult with an advanced solid tumor such as melanoma, head and neck, liver or kidney cancer. Sequencing used CD4+ or CD8+ T cells sorted from blood, obtained in a trial of the OX40 agonist ivuxolimab. The CDR3, as DNA: TGTGCCAGCAGTGAAGAGGCTCGGTCTGGAGAGACCCAGTACTTC. It yields the protein CASSEEARSGETQYF.